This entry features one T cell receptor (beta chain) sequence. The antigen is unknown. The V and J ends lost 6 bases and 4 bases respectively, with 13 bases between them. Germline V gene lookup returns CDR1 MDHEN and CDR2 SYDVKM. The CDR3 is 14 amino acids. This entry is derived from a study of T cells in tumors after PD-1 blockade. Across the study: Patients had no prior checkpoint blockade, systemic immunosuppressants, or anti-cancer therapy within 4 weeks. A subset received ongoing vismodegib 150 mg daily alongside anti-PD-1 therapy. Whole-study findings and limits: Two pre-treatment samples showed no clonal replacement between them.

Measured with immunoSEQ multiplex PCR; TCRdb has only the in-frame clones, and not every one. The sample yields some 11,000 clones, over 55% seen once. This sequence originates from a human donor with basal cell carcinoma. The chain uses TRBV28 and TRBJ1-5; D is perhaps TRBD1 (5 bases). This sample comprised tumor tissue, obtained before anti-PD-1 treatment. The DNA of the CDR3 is TGTGCCAGCAGCACACTGGGGGGAAATCAGCCCCAGCATTTT. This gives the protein CASSTLGGNQPQHF.